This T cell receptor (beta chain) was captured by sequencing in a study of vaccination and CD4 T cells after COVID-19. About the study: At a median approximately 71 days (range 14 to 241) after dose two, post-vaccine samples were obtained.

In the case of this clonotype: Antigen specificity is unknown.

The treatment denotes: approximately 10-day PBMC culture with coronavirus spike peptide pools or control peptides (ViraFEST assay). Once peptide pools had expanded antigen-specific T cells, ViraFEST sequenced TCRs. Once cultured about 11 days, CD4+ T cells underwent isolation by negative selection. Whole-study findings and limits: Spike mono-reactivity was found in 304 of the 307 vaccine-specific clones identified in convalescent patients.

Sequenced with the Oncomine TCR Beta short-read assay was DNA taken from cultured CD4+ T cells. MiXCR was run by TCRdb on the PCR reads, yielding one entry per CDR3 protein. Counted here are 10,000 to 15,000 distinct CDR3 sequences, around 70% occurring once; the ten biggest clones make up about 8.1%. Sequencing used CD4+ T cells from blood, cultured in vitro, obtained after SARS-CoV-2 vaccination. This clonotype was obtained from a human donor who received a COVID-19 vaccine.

The CDR3 bases are TGTGCCAGCAGTGAAATTTTGGGGACAGGGGGTACTGAAGCTTTCTTT. Its protein is CASSEILGTGGTEAFF. The V and J genes are TRBV2 and TRBJ1-1; TRBD1 matches at 11 bases. Germline V gene sequence: CDR1 SNHLY, CDR2 FYNNEI. The J segment lost 5 bases and the V segment lost 2 bases, leaving 7 bases of the junction unmatched. The CDR3 is made up of 16 amino acids. Supplemented by reference TRBV2 and TRBJ1-1, the full variable domain reads EPEVTQTPSHQVTQMGQEVILRCVPISNHLYFYWYRQILGQKVEFLVSFYNNEISEKSEIFDDQFSVERPDGSNFTLKIRSTKLEDSAMYFCASSEILGTGGTEAFFGQGTRLTVV.